One sample yielded the 20 T cell receptor beta chains listed below, sequenced in a study of blood T cell repertoires in COVID-19. Data came from immunoSEQ multiplex PCR; TCRdb stores just in-frame clones and leaves some out. The sample yields about 220,000 clones, around 83% seen once. The material sequenced was peripheral blood. These receptors all stem from a woman between 50 and 59 years old with COVID-19, enrolled during active disease.

The rearrangement links TRBV7-3 to TRBJ2-3; D perhaps matches TRBD2 (6 bases). The V and J ends lost 2 bases and 4 bases respectively, with 13 bases between them. The length of the CDR3 is 15 residues. Germline CDR1 is SGHTA and CDR2 is FQGTGA. The DNA of the CDR3 is TGTGCCAGCAGCTTACAAGCAACTAGCTCAGATACGCAGTATTTT. It codes for CASSLQATSSDTQYF.

The chain carries TRBV29-1 and TRBJ2-1; 9 bases align to TRBD1. V lost 6 bases to trimming and J lost 8 bases; unmatched junction nucleotides: 8. The CDR3 totals 13 residues. Germline V gene sequence: CDR1 SQVTM, CDR2 ANQGSEA. The CDR3 sequence is CSVSGDRVDEQFF. CDR3 coding DNA: TGCAGCGTAAGCGGGGACAGGGTGGATGAGCAGTTCTTC.

This rearrangement joins TRBV10-1 to TRBJ1-6; D call uncertain. CDR3 length equals 14 residues. Per the germline V gene, CDR1 is WNHNN and CDR2 is SYGVQD (reference sequence). V lost 2 bases and J lost 2, with 4 bases in between. The CDR3 DNA reads as TGCGCCAGCAGTGAGGGCACCTATAATTCACCCCTCCACTTT. Protein sequence: CASSEGTYNSPLHF.

The chain combines TRBV5-1 with TRBJ1-2, with no clear D. CDR1 and CDR2 from the germline V gene are SGHRS and YFSETQ. The CDR3 runs to 14 residues. The V end was cut by 0 bases, the J end by 0 bases, with 6 bases between. DNA for the CDR3: TGCGCCAGCAGCTTGGAACACCCTAACTATGGCTACACCTTC. Translated: CASSLEHPNYGYTF.

The rearrangement uses TRBV5-1 and TRBJ2-3; 7 positions match TRBD2. Germline lookup yields CDR1 SGHRS and CDR2 YFSETQ. J lost 5 bases, V lost 0 bases, and 6 bases had no gene match. This CDR3 has 15 amino acids. The CDR3 spells CASSLEGGGLDTQYF. For the CDR3, the DNA is TGCGCCAGCAGCTTGGAGGGCGGGGGTTTAGATACGCAGTATTTT.

The chain couples TRBV7-2 to TRBJ1-2, with a possible D match to TRBD1 (5 bases). The V end was cut by 5 bases, the J end by 4 bases, with 17 bases between. Germline V gives CDR1 SGHTA, CDR2 FQGNSA. The CDR3 is 15 residues long. The CDR3 reads CASSPTRDYPYGYTF. Written as DNA, the CDR3 is TGTGCCAGCAGCCCCACCCGGGACTACCCCTATGGCTACACCTTC.

The V gene is TRBV6-2 or TRBV6-3, the J gene TRBJ1-6; 9 bases are shared with TRBD1. Germline trimming cut 2 bases from V and 11 bases from J; bases unmatched to any gene: 10. The CDR3 totals 16 residues. Per germline, CDR1 MNHEY and CDR2 SVGEGT. Here the CDR3 DNA reads TGTGCCAGCAGTTACGGGGGGACAGGGCCCTCTGCACCCCTCCACTTT. This gives the protein CASSYGGTGPSAPLHF.

This clone has a single count. The genes are TRBV4-2 and TRBJ1-2; D is unresolved. The CDR3 consists of 14 residues. In germline, CDR1 is LGHNA, CDR2 YNFKEQ. V was trimmed by 1 base and J by 2 bases, leaving 8 bases between them. The CDR3 nucleotides are TGTGCCAGCAGCCAAGTAACGGGGAACTATGGCTACACCTTC. Translating it yields CASSQVTGNYGYTF.

This clone was seen once. The chain couples TRBV7-2 to TRBJ2-7; 11 nucleotides match TRBD2. With 3 bases clipped from V and 0 bases from J, the junction kept 1 base outside the gene matches. The CDR3 runs to 15 residues. Germline assignment: CDR1 SGHTA and CDR2 FQGNSA. The CDR3 here is CASSLTSGVSYEQYF. The CDR3 bases are TGTGCCAGCAGCTTGACTAGCGGGGTCTCCTACGAGCAGTACTTC. The full variable domain, rest sourced from reference TRBV7-2 and TRBJ2-7, is GAGVSQSPSNKVTEKGKDVELRCDPISGHTALYWYRQSLGQGLEFLIYFQGNSAPDKSGLPSDRFSAERTGGSVSTLTIQRTQQEDSAVYLCASSLTSGVSYEQYFGPGTRLTVT.

This chain links TRBV14 with TRBJ1-6; D remains ambiguous. The ends were cut back, 4 bases at V and 7 bases at J, with 8 bases in the middle. Germline values: CDR1 SGHDN, CDR2 FVKESK. The CDR3 consists of 13 residues. CDR3 bases: TGTGCCAGCAGCCCTCACGGGAATTCACCCCTCCACTTT. Its protein product is CASSPHGNSPLHF.

The chain is built from TRBV10-2 and TRBJ2-2, with 10 nucleotides matching TRBD1. CDR3 length equals 15 residues. Losses at the gene ends were 5 bases for V and 5 bases for J; bases not matched to a gene: 5. CDR1 and CDR2 (germline): WSHSY, SAAADI. The CDR3 is CASSSRTGGTGELFF. The CDR3 DNA follows: TGCGCCAGCAGTTCCCGGACAGGGGGGACCGGGGAGCTGTTTTTT.

The J gene is TRBJ2-3, the V gene TRBV19; 9 bases are shared with TRBD1. The CDR3 is 19 residues long. Germline CDR1 and CDR2: LNHDA and SQIVND (reference sequence). The junction had 14 bases not matched to a gene; V was cut back by 4 bases and J by 0 bases. CDR3 nucleotides: TGTGCCAGTAGTAATTCTTATACTCCGGGACAGGGTAGCACAGATACGCAGTATTTT. It is translated as CASSNSYTPGQGSTDTQYF.

The chain combines TRBV5-6 with TRBJ1-5, with D unclear. V lost 5 bases and J 3 bases, leaving 12 bases between the germline ends. CDR1 is SGHDT, CDR2 YYEEEE, per germline. This CDR3 contains 14 residues. The CDR3, as DNA: TGTGCCAGCAGTTTACGAGGGAACAATCAGCCCCAGCATTTT. This encodes CASSLRGNNQPQHF. The full variable domain, its missing parts supplied by reference TRBV5-6 and TRBJ1-5, is DAGVTQSPTHLIKTRGQQVTLRCSPKSGHDTVSWYQQALGQGPQFIFQYYEEEERQRGNFPDRFSGHQFPNYSSELNVNALLLGDSALYLCASSLRGNNQPQHFGDGTRLSIL.

The chain employs TRBV27 and TRBJ1-5; 7 positions agree with TRBD1. Germline lookup yields CDR1 MNHEY and CDR2 SMNVEV (reference sequence). Trimming removed 5 bases from V and 5 bases from J; junction bases left unmatched: 15. This CDR3 is built from 17 residues. This CDR3 is CASSPGQVYYRDQPQHF. The CDR3 coding sequence is TGTGCCAGCAGTCCCGGACAGGTCTATTATAGGGATCAGCCCCAGCATTTT.

The rearrangement links TRBV4-1 to TRBJ2-3, with D tentatively TRBD2 (5 bases). The germline gives CDR1 MGHRA, CDR2 YSYEKL. Trimming removed 1 base at V and 1 base at J, with 15 bases between. CDR3 length: 17 amino acids. The CDR3 DNA follows: TGCGCCAGCAGCCAAGCCATCCTAGCACCTGGCACAGATACGCAGTATTTT. Encoded protein: CASSQAILAPGTDTQYF.

The chain employs TRBV12-3 or TRBV12-4 and TRBJ2-1; D not certain. The CDR3 consists of 11 residues. V lost 7 bases and J lost 5, with 6 bases in between. The CDR3 here is CASNEDNEQFF. CDR3 sequence (DNA): TGTGCCAGCAACGAGGACAATGAGCAGTTCTTC.

To note about this clone: Other DNA sequences within the sample encode an identical CDR3. The chain has TRBV18 and TRBJ2-1; weak D call: TRBD1 (6 bases). This CDR3 spans 13 amino acids. Trimming took 3 bases from V and 4 from J, leaving 7 bases between them. Germline V lookup: CDR1 KGHSH, CDR2 LQKENI. The CDR3 here is CASSPGTYNEQFF. CDR3 sequence (DNA): TGTGCCAGCTCACCCGGGACATACAATGAGCAGTTCTTC.

The chain couples TRBV14 to TRBJ1-6; D not resolved. Between the trimmed V and J ends, which lost 3 bases and 2 bases, there was a span of 14 bases. Germline loops: CDR1 SGHDN, CDR2 FVKESK. The CDR3 is made up of 17 amino acids. CDR3 loop: CASSHSRESPYNSPLHF. The CDR3 DNA follows: TGTGCCAGCAGCCATAGTCGGGAATCACCCTATAATTCACCCCTCCACTTT.

A single count supports this clone. This chain joins TRBV27 and TRBJ1-2, with 8 bases lining up with TRBD1. CDR1 is MNHEY, CDR2 SMNVEV, per germline (reference sequence). The CDR3 extends over 14 amino acids. Unmatched junction bases numbered 3, after V lost 5 bases and J lost 1 base. CDR3 DNA: TGTGCCAGCAGTGCAGGACAGGGTAACTATGGCTACACCTTC. Translation gives CASSAGQGNYGYTF.

This chain links TRBV19 with TRBJ1-5, with D uncertain. CDR3 length equals 15 residues. Between the trimmed V and J ends, which lost 5 bases and 0 bases, there was a span of 11 bases. CDR1 and CDR2 (germline): LNHDA, SQIVND (reference sequence). Written as DNA, the CDR3 is TGTGCCAGTAGTCCCGCCTATAGTAGCAATCAGCCCCAGCATTTT. It codes for CASSPAYSSNQPQHF.